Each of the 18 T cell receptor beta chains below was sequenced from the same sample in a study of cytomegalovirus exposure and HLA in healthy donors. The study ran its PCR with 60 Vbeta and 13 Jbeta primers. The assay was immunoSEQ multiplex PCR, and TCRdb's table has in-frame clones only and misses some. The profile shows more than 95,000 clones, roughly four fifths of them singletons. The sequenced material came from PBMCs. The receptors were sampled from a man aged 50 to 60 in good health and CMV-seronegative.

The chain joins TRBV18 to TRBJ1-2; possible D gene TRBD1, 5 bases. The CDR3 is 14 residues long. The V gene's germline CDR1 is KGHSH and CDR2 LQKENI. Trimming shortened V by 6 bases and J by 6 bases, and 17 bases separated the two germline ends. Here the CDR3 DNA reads TGTGCCAGCTCGCCCGCAGGGCCGGAAGATGGCTACACCTTC. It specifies CASSPAGPEDGYTF. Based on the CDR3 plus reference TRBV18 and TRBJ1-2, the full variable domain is NAGVMQNPRHLVRRRGQEARLRCSPMKGHSHVYWYRQLPEEGLKFMVYLQKENIIDESGMPKERFSAEFPKEGPSILRIQQVVRGDSAAYFCASSPAGPEDGYTFGSGTRLTVV.

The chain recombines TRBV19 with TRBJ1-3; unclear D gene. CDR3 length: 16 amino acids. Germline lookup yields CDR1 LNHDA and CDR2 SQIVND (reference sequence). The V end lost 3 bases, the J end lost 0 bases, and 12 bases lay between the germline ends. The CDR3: CASSMMGSSSGNTIYF. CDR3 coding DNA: TGTGCCAGTAGTATGATGGGCTCCAGCTCTGGAAACACCATATATTTT. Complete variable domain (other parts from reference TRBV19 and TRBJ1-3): DGGITQSPKYLFRKEGQNVTLSCEQNLNHDAMYWYRQDPGQGLRLIYYSQIVNDFQKGDIAEGYSVSREKKESFPLTVTSAQKNPTAFYLCASSMMGSSSGNTIYFGEGSWLTVV.

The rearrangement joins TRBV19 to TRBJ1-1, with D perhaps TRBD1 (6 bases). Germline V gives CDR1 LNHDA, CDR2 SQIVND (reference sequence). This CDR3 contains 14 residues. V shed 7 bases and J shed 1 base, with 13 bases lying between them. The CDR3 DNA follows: TGTGCCAGTATTAGGGGGGGCCAGAACACTGAAGCTTTCTTT. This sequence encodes CASIRGGQNTEAFF.

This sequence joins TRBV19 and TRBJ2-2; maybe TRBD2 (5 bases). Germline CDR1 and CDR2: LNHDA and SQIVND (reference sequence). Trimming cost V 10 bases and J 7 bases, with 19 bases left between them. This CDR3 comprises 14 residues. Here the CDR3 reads CATHSPGLIGELFF. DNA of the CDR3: TGTGCCACTCATAGTCCGGGGTTGATCGGGGAGCTGTTTTTT.

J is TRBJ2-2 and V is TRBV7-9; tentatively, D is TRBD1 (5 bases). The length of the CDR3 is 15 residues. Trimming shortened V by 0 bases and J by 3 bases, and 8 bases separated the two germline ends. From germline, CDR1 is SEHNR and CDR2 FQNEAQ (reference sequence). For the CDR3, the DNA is TGTGCCAGCAGCTTAGCAGGGGCCGACACCGGGGAGCTGTTTTTT. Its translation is CASSLAGADTGELFF.

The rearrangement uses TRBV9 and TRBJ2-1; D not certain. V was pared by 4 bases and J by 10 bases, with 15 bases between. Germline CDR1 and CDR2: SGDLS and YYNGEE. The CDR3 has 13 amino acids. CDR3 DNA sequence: TGTGCCAGCAGCCCCCCCTTGGGCTGGGAGCAGTTCTTC. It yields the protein CASSPPLGWEQFF.

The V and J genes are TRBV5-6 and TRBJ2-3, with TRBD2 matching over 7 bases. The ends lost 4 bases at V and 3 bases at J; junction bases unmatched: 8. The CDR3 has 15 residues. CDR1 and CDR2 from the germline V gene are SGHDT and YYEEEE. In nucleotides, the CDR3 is TGTGCCAGCAGCAGCGATGGGGGGGGGACAGATACGCAGTATTTT. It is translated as CASSSDGGGTDTQYF.

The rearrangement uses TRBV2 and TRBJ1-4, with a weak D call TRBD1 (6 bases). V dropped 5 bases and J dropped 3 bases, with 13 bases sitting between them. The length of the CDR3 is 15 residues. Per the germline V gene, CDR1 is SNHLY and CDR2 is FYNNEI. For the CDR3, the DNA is TGTGCCAGCAGTCCTACAGGGTTGGCTAATGAAAAACTGTTTTTT. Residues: CASSPTGLANEKLFF.

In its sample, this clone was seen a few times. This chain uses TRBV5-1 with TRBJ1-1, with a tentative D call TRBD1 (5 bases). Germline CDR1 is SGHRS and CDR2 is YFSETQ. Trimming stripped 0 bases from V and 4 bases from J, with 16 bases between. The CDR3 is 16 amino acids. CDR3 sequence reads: CASSLGGLRWITEAFF. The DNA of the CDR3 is TGCGCCAGCAGCTTGGGGGGACTGAGGTGGATCACTGAAGCTTTCTTT.

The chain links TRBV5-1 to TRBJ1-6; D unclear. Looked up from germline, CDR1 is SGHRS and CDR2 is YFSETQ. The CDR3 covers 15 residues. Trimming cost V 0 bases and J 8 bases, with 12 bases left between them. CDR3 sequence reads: CASSLVGYSDSPLHF. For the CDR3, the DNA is TGCGCCAGCAGCTTGGTCGGGTACTCGGATTCACCCCTCCACTTT.

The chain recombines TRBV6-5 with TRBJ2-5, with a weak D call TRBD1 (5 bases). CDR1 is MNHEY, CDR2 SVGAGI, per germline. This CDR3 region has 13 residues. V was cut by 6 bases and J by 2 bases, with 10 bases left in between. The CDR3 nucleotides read TGTGCCAGCAGCATGACAGTACAAGAGACCCAGTACTTC. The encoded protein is CASSMTVQETQYF.

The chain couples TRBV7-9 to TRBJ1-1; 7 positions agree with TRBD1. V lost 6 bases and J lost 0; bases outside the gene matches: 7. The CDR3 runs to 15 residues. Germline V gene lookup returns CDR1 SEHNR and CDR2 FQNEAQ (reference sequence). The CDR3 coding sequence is TGTGCCAGCAGGACAGGGATTAGGATGAACACTGAAGCTTTCTTT. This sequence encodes CASRTGIRMNTEAFF. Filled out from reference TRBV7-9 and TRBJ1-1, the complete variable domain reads DTGVSQNPRHKITKRGQNVTFRCDPISEHNRLYWYRQTLGQGPEFLTYFQNEAQLEKSRLLSDRFSAERPKGSFSTLEIQRTEQGDSAMYLCASRTGIRMNTEAFFGQGTRLTVV.

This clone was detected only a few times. CDR3 DNA: TGTGCCAGCAGGGACAGCCAGGTGAACACTGAAGCTTTCTTT. Its protein product is CASRDSQVNTEAFF. The chain joins TRBV2 to TRBJ1-1, with TRBD1 as a possible D gene (6 bases). Germline V gene lookup returns CDR1 SNHLY and CDR2 FYNNEI. The CDR3 totals 14 residues. The V and J ends lost 6 bases and 0 bases respectively, with 11 bases between them.

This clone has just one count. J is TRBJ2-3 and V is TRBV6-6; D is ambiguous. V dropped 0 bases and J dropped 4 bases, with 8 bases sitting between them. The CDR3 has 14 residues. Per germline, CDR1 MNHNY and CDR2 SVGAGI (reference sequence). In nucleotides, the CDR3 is TGTGCCAGCAGTTACTCAATCCCCTCAGATACGCAGTATTTT. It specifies CASSYSIPSDTQYF.

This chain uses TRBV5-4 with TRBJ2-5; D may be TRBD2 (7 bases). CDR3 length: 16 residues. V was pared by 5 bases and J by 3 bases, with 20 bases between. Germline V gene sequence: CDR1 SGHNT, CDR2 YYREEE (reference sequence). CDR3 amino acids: CASRPFGGGVKETQYF. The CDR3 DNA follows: TGTGCCAGCAGGCCCTTCGGCGGGGGCGTCAAAGAGACCCAGTACTTC.

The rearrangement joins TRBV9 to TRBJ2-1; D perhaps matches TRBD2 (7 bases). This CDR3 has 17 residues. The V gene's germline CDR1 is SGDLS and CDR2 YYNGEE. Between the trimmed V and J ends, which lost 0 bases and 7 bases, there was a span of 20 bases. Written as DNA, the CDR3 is TGTGCCAGCAGCGTAGGGATGGGGGGGCCTACGGGGAATGAGCAGTTCTTC. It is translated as CASSVGMGGPTGNEQFF.

CDR3 sequence: CASSLTPGQGKEQFF. The CDR3 nucleotides read TGTGCCAGCAGCTTAACCCCGGGACAGGGGAAGGAGCAGTTCTTC. This rearrangement joins TRBV7-6 to TRBJ2-1; 10 positions match TRBD1. Germline V gene sequence: CDR1 SGHVS, CDR2 FNYEAQ. The trim removed 2 bases at V and 10 bases at J, leaving 8 bases unmatched. This CDR3 has 15 amino acids.

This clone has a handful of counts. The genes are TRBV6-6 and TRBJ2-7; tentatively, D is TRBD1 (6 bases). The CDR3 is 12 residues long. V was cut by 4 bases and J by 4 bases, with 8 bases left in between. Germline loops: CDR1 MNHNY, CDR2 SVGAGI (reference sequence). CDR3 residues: CASSSTGYEQYF. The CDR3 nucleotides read TGTGCCAGCAGTTCCACAGGGTACGAGCAGTACTTC.